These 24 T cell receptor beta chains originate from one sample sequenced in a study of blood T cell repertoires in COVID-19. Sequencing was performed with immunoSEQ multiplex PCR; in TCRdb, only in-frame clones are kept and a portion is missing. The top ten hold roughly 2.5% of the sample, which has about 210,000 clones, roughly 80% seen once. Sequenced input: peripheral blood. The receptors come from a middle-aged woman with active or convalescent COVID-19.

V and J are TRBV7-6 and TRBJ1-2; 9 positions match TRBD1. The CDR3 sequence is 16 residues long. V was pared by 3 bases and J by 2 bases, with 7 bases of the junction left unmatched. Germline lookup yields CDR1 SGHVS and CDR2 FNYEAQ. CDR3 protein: CASSLGQGPSNYGYTF. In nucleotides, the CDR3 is TGTGCCAGCAGCTTGGGACAGGGACCCTCCAACTATGGCTACACCTTC.

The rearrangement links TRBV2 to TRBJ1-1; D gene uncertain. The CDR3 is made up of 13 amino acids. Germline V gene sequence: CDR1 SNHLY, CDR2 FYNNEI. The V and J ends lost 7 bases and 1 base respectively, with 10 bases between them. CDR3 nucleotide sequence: TGTGCCAGCACTTTGGCGGAGAACACTGAAGCTTTCTTT. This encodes CASTLAENTEAFF.

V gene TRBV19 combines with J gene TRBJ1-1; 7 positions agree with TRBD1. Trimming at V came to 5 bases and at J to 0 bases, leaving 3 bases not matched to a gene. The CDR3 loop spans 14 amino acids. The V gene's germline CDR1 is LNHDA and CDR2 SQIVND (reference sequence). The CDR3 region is CASSETGLNTEAFF. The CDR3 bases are TGTGCCAGTAGTGAGACAGGGTTGAACACTGAAGCTTTCTTT. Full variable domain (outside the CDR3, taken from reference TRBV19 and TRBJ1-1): DGGITQSPKYLFRKEGQNVTLSCEQNLNHDAMYWYRQDPGQGLRLIYYSQIVNDFQKGDIAEGYSVSREKKESFPLTVTSAQKNPTAFYLCASSETGLNTEAFFGQGTRLTVV.

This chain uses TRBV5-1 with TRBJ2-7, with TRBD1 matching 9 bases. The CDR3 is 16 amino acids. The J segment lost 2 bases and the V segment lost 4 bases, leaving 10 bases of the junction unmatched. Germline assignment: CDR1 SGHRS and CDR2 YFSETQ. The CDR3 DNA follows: TGCGCCAGCAGCCCGCATGGACAGGGGATAACCTACGAGCAGTACTTC. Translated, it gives CASSPHGQGITYEQYF.

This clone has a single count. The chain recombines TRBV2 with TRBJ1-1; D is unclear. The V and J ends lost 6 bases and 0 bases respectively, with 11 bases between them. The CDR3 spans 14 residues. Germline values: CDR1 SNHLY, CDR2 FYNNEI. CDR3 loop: CASRRRALNTEAFF. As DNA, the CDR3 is TGTGCCAGCAGGAGACGAGCGTTGAACACTGAAGCTTTCTTT.

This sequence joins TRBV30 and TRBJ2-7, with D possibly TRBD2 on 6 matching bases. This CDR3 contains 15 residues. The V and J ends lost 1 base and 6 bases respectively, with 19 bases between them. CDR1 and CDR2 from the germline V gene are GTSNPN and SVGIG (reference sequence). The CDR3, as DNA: TGTGCCTGGAGTGCATTAGTTCGGGGGACGGGCGAGCAGTACTTC. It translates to CAWSALVRGTGEQYF.

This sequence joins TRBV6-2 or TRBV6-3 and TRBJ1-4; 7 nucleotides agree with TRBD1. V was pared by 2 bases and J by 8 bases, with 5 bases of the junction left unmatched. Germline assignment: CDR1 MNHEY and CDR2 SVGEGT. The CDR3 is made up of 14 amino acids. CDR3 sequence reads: CASSYGPGGEKLFF. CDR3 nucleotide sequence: TGTGCCAGCAGTTACGGCCCAGGGGGGGAAAAACTGTTTTTT.

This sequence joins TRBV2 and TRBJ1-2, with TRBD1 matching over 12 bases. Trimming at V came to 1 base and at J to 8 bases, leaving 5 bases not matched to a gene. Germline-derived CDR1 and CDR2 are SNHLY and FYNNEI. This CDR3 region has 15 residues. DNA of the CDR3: TGTGCCAGCAGTGAAGTAAGGGACAGGGGGCGAGGCTACACCTTC. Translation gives CASSEVRDRGRGYTF.

The DNA of the CDR3 is TGCGCCAGCAGCCAAGATATAGCGGGAGATAAGTACTTC. Protein product: CASSQDIAGDKYF. J is TRBJ2-7 and V is TRBV4-1; TRBD2 matches at 9 bases. Looked up from germline, CDR1 is MGHRA and CDR2 is YSYEKL. This CDR3 comprises 13 residues. Trimming at V came to 0 bases and at J to 11 bases, leaving 5 bases not matched to a gene.

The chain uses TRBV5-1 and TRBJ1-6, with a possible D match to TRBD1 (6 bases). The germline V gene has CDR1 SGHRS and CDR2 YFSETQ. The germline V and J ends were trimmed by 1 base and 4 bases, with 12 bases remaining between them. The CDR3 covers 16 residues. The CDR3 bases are TGCGCCAGCAGCTTGAGTAGGGGGAATTATAATTCACCCCTCCACTTT. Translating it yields CASSLSRGNYNSPLHF.

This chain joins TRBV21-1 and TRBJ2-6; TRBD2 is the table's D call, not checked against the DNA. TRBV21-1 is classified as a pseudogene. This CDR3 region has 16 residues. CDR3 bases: TGTGCCAGCAGCAAATGCGGAATTTCTGGGGCCAACGTCCTGACTTTC. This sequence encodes CASSKCGISGANVLTF.

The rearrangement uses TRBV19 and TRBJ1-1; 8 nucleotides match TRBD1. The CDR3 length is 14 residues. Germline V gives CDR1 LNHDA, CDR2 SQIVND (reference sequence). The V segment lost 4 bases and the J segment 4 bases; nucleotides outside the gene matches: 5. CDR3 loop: CASSTQGAGTEAFF. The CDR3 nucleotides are TGTGCCAGTAGTACCCAGGGGGCAGGCACTGAAGCTTTCTTT.

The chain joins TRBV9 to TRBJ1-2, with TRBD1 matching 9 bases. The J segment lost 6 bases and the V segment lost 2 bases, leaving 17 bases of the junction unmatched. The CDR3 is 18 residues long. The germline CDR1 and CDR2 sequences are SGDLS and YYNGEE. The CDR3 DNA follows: TGTGCCAGCAGCGTTGAACTCCCGGGACAGGGTACGATGGATGGCTACACCTTC. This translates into CASSVELPGQGTMDGYTF.

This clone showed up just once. The CDR3: CASSLYLRDRTKISPLHF. CDR3 DNA: TGCGCCAGCAGCCTATATCTCCGGGACAGGACTAAAATTTCACCCCTCCACTTT. This sequence joins TRBV4-3 and TRBJ1-6; 8 nucleotides line up with TRBD1. The CDR3 has 18 residues. The germline V gene encodes CDR1 LGHNA and CDR2 YSLEER. V lost 4 bases to trimming and J lost 9 bases; unmatched junction nucleotides: 17.

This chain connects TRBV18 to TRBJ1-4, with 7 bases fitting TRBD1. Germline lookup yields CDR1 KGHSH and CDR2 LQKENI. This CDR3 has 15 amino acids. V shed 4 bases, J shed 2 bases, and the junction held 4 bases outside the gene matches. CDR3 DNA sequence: TGTGCCAGCTCACGTTCGGGACAGACTAATGAAAAACTGTTTTTT. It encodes CASSRSGQTNEKLFF.

CDR3 sequence: CASSSPENYGYTF. As DNA, the CDR3 is TGTGCCAGCAGTTCGCCTGAGAACTATGGCTACACCTTC. The chain uses TRBV6-5 and TRBJ1-2, with D hard to call. CDR1 is MNHEY, CDR2 SVGAGI, per germline. This CDR3 contains 13 residues. V was cut by 4 bases and J by 2 bases, with 8 bases left in between.

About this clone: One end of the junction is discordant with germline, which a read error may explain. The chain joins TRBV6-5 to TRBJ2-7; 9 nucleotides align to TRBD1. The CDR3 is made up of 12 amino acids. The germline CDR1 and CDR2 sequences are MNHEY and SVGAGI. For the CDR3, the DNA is TGTGCCAGCAGCTCCGGGACAGGGCTGCCCCACTTC. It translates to CASSSGTGLPHF.

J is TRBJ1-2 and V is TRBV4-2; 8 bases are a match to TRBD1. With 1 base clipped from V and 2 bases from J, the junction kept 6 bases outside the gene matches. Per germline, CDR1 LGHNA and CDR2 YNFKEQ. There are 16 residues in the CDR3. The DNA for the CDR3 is TGTGCCAGCAGCCAAGGCGACAGGGGAAACAACTATGGCTACACCTTC. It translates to CASSQGDRGNNYGYTF.

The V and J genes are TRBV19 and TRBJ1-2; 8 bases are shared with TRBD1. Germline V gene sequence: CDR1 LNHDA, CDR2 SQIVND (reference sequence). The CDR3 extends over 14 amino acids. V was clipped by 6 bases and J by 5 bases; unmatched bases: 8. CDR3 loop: CASRPGQALYGYTF. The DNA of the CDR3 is TGTGCCAGTAGACCGGGACAGGCCCTATATGGCTACACCTTC.

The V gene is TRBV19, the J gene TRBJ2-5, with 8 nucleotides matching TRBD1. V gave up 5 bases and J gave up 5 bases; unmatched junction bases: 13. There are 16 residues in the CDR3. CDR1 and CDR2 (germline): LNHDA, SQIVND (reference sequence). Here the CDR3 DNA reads TGTGCCAGTAGTGGAGCGGACAGGGCACAGAGCGAGACCCAGTACTTC. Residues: CASSGADRAQSETQYF.

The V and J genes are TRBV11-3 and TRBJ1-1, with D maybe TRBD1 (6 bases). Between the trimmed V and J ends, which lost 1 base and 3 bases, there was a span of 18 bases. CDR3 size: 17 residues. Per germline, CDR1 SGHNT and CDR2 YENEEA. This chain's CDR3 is CASSLGIWGKGDTEAFF. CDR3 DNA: TGTGCCAGCAGCTTAGGGATCTGGGGTAAGGGGGACACTGAAGCTTTCTTT. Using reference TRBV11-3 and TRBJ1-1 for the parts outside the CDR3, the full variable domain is EAGVVQSPRYKIIEKKQPVAFWCNPISGHNTLYWYLQNLGQGPELLIRYENEEAVDDSQLPKDRFSAERLKGVDSTLKIQPAELGDSAVYLCASSLGIWGKGDTEAFFGQGTRLTVV.

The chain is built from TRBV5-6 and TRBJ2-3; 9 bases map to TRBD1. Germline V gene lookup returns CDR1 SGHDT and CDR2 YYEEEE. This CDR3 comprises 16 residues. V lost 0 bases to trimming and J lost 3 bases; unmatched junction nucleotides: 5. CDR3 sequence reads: CASSLVPGQGTDTQYF. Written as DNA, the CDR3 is TGTGCCAGCAGCTTGGTTCCGGGACAGGGAACAGATACGCAGTATTTT.

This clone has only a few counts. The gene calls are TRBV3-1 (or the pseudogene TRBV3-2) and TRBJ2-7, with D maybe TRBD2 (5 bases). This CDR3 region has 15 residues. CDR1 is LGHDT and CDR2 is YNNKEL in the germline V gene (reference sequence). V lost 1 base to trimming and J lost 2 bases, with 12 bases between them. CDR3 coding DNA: TGTGCCAGCAGCCAAGGTCTAGCCAGCACCTACGAGCAGTACTTC. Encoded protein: CASSQGLASTYEQYF.

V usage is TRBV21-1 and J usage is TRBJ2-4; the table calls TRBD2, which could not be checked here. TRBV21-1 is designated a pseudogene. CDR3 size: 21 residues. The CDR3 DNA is TGTGCCAGCAGCAAATTGGTGGGTCGACTAGCGGGAGGGCTCGCCAAAAACATTCAGTACTTC. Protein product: CASSKLVGRLAGGLAKNIQYF.